This T cell receptor beta chain comes out of a study of OX40 agonist ivuxolimab in advanced cancers. At the level of the study: The drug used for patients, ivuxolimab, was an agonistic anti-OX40 (CD134) antibody.

In its sample, this clone was seen once. The CDR3 is made up of 15 amino acids. Between the trimmed V and J ends, which lost 3 bases and 4 bases, there was a span of 13 bases. CDR1 ENHRY and CDR2 SYGVKD come from the germline V gene. Libraries were prepared by immunoSEQ multiplex PCR; TCRdb keeps only in-frame clonotypes and omits some of them. This sample has about 55,000 clones, with over 70% found just once. The cohort excluded patients with autoimmune disease history or systemic immunosuppression. The sample was CD4+ or CD8+ T cells sorted from blood, taken in a trial of the OX40 agonist ivuxolimab. V usage is TRBV10-3 and J usage is TRBJ1-3; D not resolved. The source of this sequence is an adult with an advanced solid tumor such as melanoma, head and neck, liver or kidney cancer. For the CDR3, the DNA is TGTGCCATCAGTGATACGGGTGTGGGGGGAAACACCATATATTTT. It translates to CAISDTGVGGNTIYF.